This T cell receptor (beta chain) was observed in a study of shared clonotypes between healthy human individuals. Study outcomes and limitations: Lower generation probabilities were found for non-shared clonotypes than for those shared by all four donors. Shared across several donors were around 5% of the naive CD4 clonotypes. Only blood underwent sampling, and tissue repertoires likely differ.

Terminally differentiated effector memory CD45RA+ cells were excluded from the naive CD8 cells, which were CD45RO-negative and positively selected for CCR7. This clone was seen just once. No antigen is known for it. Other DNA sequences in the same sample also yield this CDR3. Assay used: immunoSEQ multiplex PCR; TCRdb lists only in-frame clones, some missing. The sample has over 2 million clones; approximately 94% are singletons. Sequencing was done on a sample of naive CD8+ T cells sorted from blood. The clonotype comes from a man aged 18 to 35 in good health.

The CDR3 region is CASSLQGSSYNEQFF. CDR3 sequence (DNA): TGTGCCAGCAGCTTGCAGGGATCCTCCTACAATGAGCAGTTCTTC. The rearrangement links TRBV5-4 to TRBJ2-1, with D possibly matching TRBD1 (5 bases). CDR3 length: 15 residues. V was shortened by 1 base and J by 0 bases, with 8 bases between the two germline ends. CDR1 and CDR2 (germline): SGHNT, YYREEE (reference sequence).